This entry is about one TCR beta chain. Antigen specificity is unknown. TCRdb re-called the 5' RACE reads through MiXCR, storing one row per CDR3 protein. The top ten clones hold about 0.25% of a sample with some 1,600,000 distinct CDR3 sequences, around a third of them seen once. This sample stems from a study of identical twins. Study results and limitations: The degree of excess twin sharing was weaker in beta out-of-frame sequences. Cord blood beta clonotypes that were abundant carried fewer insertions, and memory repertoires showed no such trend.

This CDR3 contains 15 residues. Germline V gene data show CDR1 as MDHEN and CDR2 as SYDVKM. The receptor's source is a newborn girl in good health. The sequenced material came from cord blood. The rearrangement joins TRBV28 to TRBJ2-7, with D maybe TRBD1 (5 bases). The J call is in doubt because the DNA end fits TRBJ2-5 better. This CDR3 reads CASSFLGREQETQYF. The CDR3 region has the DNA TGTGCCAGCAGTTTTCTGGGGCGCGAACAGGAGACCCAGTACTTC.